This paragraph reports one TCR beta chain. The data were taken from a study of blood T cells in healthy people across ages. Germline lookup yields CDR1 DFQATT and CDR2 SNEGSKA (reference sequence). V was pared by 5 bases and J by 1 base, with 8 bases of the junction left unmatched. CDR3 length equals 15 residues. A second roughly 6 to 11 cycle PCR used barcoded and J-beta primers. Via MiXCR, TCRdb re-called the 5' RACE reads, giving one row per CDR3 protein. Of 550,000 to 650,000 distinct CDR3 sequences in the sample, 27% were seen once. This same sample was also taken into another study, of T cells of mothers and their children.

Sequenced: blood. This clonotype originated in a boy between 2 and 10 years old in good health. J is TRBJ2-5 and V is TRBV20-1; 9 bases align to TRBD2. The CDR3 nucleotides are TGCAGTGCTCCACGTGCGACTAGCGGCCAAGAGACCCAGTACTTC. Translating gives CSAPRATSGQETQYF.